What follows are 27 T cell receptor beta chains derived from one specimen sequenced in a study of blood T cells in healthy people across ages. Next came a second PCR, run for roughly 6 to 11 cycles, which used a sample-barcoded 5' primer along with a J-beta primer mix. TCRdb recomputed calls from the 5' RACE reads with MiXCR, one row per CDR3 protein. The sample records some 1.6 million distinct CDR3 sequences, about 32% being singletons. The specimen was blood. Receptors originate from a woman in her twenties or thirties in good health.

This clonotype appeared once. The rearrangement joins TRBV7-9 to TRBJ2-7; D is perhaps TRBD1 or TRBD2 (6 bases each). Trimming stripped 7 bases from V and 5 bases from J, with 21 bases between. The germline gives CDR1 SEHNR, CDR2 FQNEAQ (reference sequence). The CDR3 totals 15 residues. CDR3 in DNA: TGTGCCAGCAACCCAACCCGGGGGCCGACCCACGAGCAGTACTTC. As protein: CASNPTRGPTHEQYF.

This clonotype was detected only a few times. One end of the junction does not line up with germline, which may come from a read error. The chain carries TRBV7-8 and TRBJ2-1; D is ambiguous. The CDR3 is made up of 18 amino acids. From germline, CDR1 is SGHVS and CDR2 FQNEAQ. For the CDR3, the DNA is TGCGCCAGCAGCTCCGAGGCCTCGGCAAGCAGCTCCTACAATGAGCAGTTCTTC. This codes for CASSSEASASSSYNEQFF.

This clonotype was found a few times. The chain carries TRBV6-1 and TRBJ2-1; TRBD2 aligns across 8 bases. Germline CDR1 is MNHNS and CDR2 is SASEGT. This CDR3 contains 17 residues. V lost 6 bases to trimming and J lost 3 bases; unmatched junction nucleotides: 13. Here the CDR3 reads CASSATIIAGNYNEQFF. The CDR3 nucleotides are TGTGCCAGCAGCGCGACTATAATAGCGGGGAACTACAATGAGCAGTTCTTC.

V gene TRBV28 combines with J gene TRBJ1-1; 7 bases align to TRBD1. Germline assignment: CDR1 MDHEN and CDR2 SYDVKM. J lost 0 bases, V lost 6 bases, and 7 bases had no gene match. The CDR3 runs to 15 residues. The chain's CDR3 is CASRLGGTVNTEAFF. The DNA for the CDR3 is TGTGCCAGCAGGCTCGGCGGGACAGTGAACACTGAAGCTTTCTTT.

The chain carries TRBV6-5 and TRBJ1-1, with D hard to call. Germline CDR1 reads MNHEY; CDR2 reads SVGAGI. The V end was cut by 6 bases, the J end by 7 bases, with 9 bases between. There are 11 residues in the CDR3. Here the CDR3 DNA reads TGTGCCAGCAGGACGGAAAGTGAAGCTTTCTTT. It codes for CASRTESEAFF.

The chain has TRBV9 and TRBJ1-5; D remains unclear. The CDR3 extends over 14 amino acids. Germline V gene sequence: CDR1 SGDLS, CDR2 YYNGEE. V was cut by 3 bases and J by 5 bases, with 12 bases left in between. CDR3 amino acids: CASSDGEPYQPQHF. As DNA, the CDR3 is TGTGCCAGCAGCGACGGGGAACCTTATCAGCCCCAGCATTTT.

The genes are TRBV4-2 and TRBJ2-1; 13 bases are shared with TRBD2. This CDR3 is 16 amino acids long. Germline V gene lookup returns CDR1 LGHNA and CDR2 YNFKEQ. V lost 4 bases to trimming and J lost 6 bases; unmatched junction nucleotides: 6. The CDR3 DNA is TGTGCCAGCAGCCCCGGACTAGCGGGAGTCCTCAATGAGCAGTTCTTC. The encoded protein is CASSPGLAGVLNEQFF.

The CDR3, as DNA: TGTGCCATCAGTCGTCAGGGGACCTCCGCAGATACGCAGTATTTT. This encodes CAISRQGTSADTQYF. The chain links TRBV10-3 to TRBJ2-3; maybe TRBD1 (6 bases). Trimming stripped 5 bases from V and 4 bases from J, with 16 bases between. The germline CDR1 and CDR2 sequences are ENHRY and SYGVKD. The CDR3 has 15 residues.

The CDR3 region is CASKKTGVMNTEAFF. The CDR3 coding sequence is TGTGCCAGTAAGAAAACAGGGGTCATGAACACTGAAGCTTTCTTT. The V and J genes are TRBV3-1 and TRBJ1-1, with 7 bases fitting TRBD1. V trimming: 9 bases; J trimming: 0 bases; junction bases outside the gene matches: 10. Germline V CDR1 and CDR2: LGHDT, YNNKEL (reference sequence). This CDR3 contains 15 residues.

This clonotype was detected only a few times. V is TRBV20-1 and J is TRBJ2-1; 11 bases agree with TRBD2. Unmatched junction bases numbered 8, after V lost 5 bases and J lost 2 bases. The CDR3 runs 16 residues. Per the germline V gene, CDR1 is DFQATT and CDR2 is SNEGSKA (reference sequence). In DNA, the CDR3 is TGCAGTGCTGAGGGGACTAGCGGTGCTCCCTACAATGAGCAGTTCTTC. It yields the protein CSAEGTSGAPYNEQFF.

This clonotype was seen ten or more times. The rearrangement uses TRBV7-2 and TRBJ2-5; TRBD2 matches 9 bases. The germline V gene encodes CDR1 SGHTA and CDR2 FQGNSA. The CDR3 runs 16 residues. With V trimmed by 2 bases and J by 2 bases, 6 bases remained unmatched. CDR3 coding DNA: TGTGCCAGCAGCTTAACTGGTGCGGGGGGGCAAGAGACCCAGTACTTC. Translation gives CASSLTGAGGQETQYF.

Written as DNA, the CDR3 is TGTGCCAGCAGCTCGGCCGAGTGGGGTGAGCAGTTCTTC. Encoded protein: CASSSAEWGEQFF. J is TRBJ2-1 and V is TRBV28; D gene unclear. CDR3 length: 13 residues. CDR1 and CDR2 (germline): MDHEN, SYDVKM. Trimming shortened V by 6 bases and J by 9 bases, and 15 bases separated the two germline ends.

This clonotype was counted many times. This chain connects TRBV6-1 to TRBJ2-1; 11 nucleotides match TRBD2. Germline V gene sequence: CDR1 MNHNS, CDR2 SASEGT. V shed 10 bases, J shed 4 bases, and the junction held 24 bases outside the gene matches. The CDR3 totals 20 residues. CDR3 amino acids: CATRIVTGTDGTSGYNEQFF. The CDR3 DNA reads as TGTGCCACCAGAATAGTAACCGGGACCGATGGGACTAGCGGATACAATGAGCAGTTCTTC.

The chain couples TRBV10-2 to TRBJ1-3, with TRBD1 matching over 7 bases. Trimming removed 6 bases from V and 2 bases from J; junction bases left unmatched: 7. This CDR3 has 15 amino acids. The germline gives CDR1 WSHSY, CDR2 SAAADI. The CDR3 loop is CASRVRDRTGNTIYF. The CDR3 DNA reads as TGCGCCAGCAGGGTCCGGGACAGAACTGGAAACACCATATATTTT.

Only a few counts were recorded for this clonotype. V is TRBV9 and J is TRBJ2-3, with TRBD2 as a possible D gene (7 bases). The germline CDR1 and CDR2 sequences are SGDLS and YYNGEE. There are 16 residues in the CDR3. Trimming pared 3 bases from V and 1 base from J, leaving 15 bases between. In DNA, the CDR3 is TGTGCCAGCAGCGCGTATAGGGGGGGACGCACAGATACGCAGTATTTT. Its translation is CASSAYRGGRTDTQYF.

Remarks on this clonotype: The junction does not match germline at one end; this may be a read error. This chain links TRBV6-5 with TRBJ2-3, with a weak D call TRBD2 (6 bases). Germline-derived CDR1 and CDR2 are MNHEY and SVGAGI. The CDR3 runs to 14 residues. The CDR3 DNA is TGTGCCAGCAGCACGATCGGGAGCACAGATACACAGTATTTT. This gives the protein CASSTIGSTDTQYF.

This clonotype showed up just a few times. The rearrangement uses TRBV20-1 and TRBJ2-3; D perhaps matches TRBD1 (5 bases). CDR1 is DFQATT and CDR2 is SNEGSKA in the germline V gene (reference sequence). The CDR3 contains 13 residues. Trimming removed 0 bases at V and 2 bases at J, with 6 bases between. DNA of the CDR3: TGCAGTGCTAGAGAGGGGCACACAGATACGCAGTATTTT. Protein sequence: CSAREGHTDTQYF.

The gene calls are TRBV28 and TRBJ2-2, with 12 bases matching TRBD2. With V trimmed by 2 bases and J by 6 bases, 4 bases remained unmatched. Germline CDR1 is MDHEN and CDR2 is SYDVKM. This CDR3 region has 16 residues. The CDR3 loop is CASSLPLAGGPGELFF. The CDR3 nucleotides are TGTGCCAGCAGTTTACCCCTAGCGGGAGGGCCCGGGGAGCTGTTTTTT.

The chain combines TRBV28 with TRBJ1-2, with 8 nucleotides matching TRBD1. Germline CDR1 is MDHEN and CDR2 is SYDVKM. Trimming took 4 bases from V and 8 from J; bases not matched to a gene: 15. This CDR3 is 16 amino acids long. CDR3 DNA: TGTGCCAGCAGTTATCCCGGGCAGGGGGCACAAGCAGGCTACACCTTC. This encodes CASSYPGQGAQAGYTF.

The chain combines TRBV28 with TRBJ2-5, with D possibly TRBD2 on 5 matching bases. The J call may be wrong; the DNA end is better matched by TRBJ2-7. The CDR3 is 14 amino acids. Germline CDR1 reads MDHEN; CDR2 reads SYDVKM. CDR3: CASRPSLVPSEQYF. CDR3 DNA sequence: TGTGCCAGCAGGCCCTCACTAGTTCCATCCGAGCAGTACTTC.

A note on this clonotype: A much more abundant neighbour one base away suggests this may be a read error. This rearrangement joins TRBV4-2 to TRBJ2-1; tentative D call: TRBD2 (6 bases). The CDR3 runs 15 residues. Trimming stripped 1 base from V and 5 bases from J, with 12 bases between. CDR1 is LGHNA and CDR2 is YNFKEQ in the germline V gene. Here the CDR3 DNA reads TGTGCCAGCAGCCAAGGGGATGCGGGGAACAATGAGCAGTTCTTC. Its protein is CASSQGDAGNNEQFF.

The chain carries TRBV20-1 and TRBJ2-5; possible D gene TRBD2, 6 bases. The last part of the DNA fits TRBJ2-7 better; the J call may be wrong. The CDR3 contains 14 residues. The germline CDR1 and CDR2 sequences are DFQATT and SNEGSKA (reference sequence). CDR3 DNA sequence: TGCAGTGCTAGATGGGGCGGGAAGACCTACGAGCAGTACTTC. Amino acids: CSARWGGKTYEQYF.

V usage is TRBV3-1 and J usage is TRBJ2-1; D is ambiguous. Trimming cost V 1 base and J 7 bases, with 8 bases left between them. Germline values: CDR1 LGHDT, CDR2 YNNKEL (reference sequence). The CDR3 covers 13 residues. The CDR3 sequence is CASSQGYLNEQFF. CDR3 DNA: TGTGCCAGCAGCCAAGGCTATCTAAATGAGCAGTTCTTC.

The V call is TRBV4-1, the J call TRBJ2-7, with D perhaps TRBD1 or TRBD2 (5 bases each). The V gene lost 0 bases and the J gene lost 6 bases, with 12 bases spanning the gap. The CDR3 covers 14 residues. Germline-derived CDR1 and CDR2 are MGHRA and YSYEKL. Here the CDR3 reads CASSQDVSGGEQYF. The CDR3 nucleotides are TGCGCCAGCAGCCAAGATGTGAGTGGGGGCGAGCAGTACTTC.

J is TRBJ2-1 and V is TRBV6-2 or TRBV6-3; D is tentatively TRBD1 or TRBD2 (5 bases each). The CDR3 is 13 residues long. Germline V gene lookup returns CDR1 MNHEY and CDR2 SVGEGT. The ends were cut back, 5 bases at V and 15 bases at J, with 20 bases in the middle. CDR3 amino acids: CASSPDWAGTPFF. The CDR3 nucleotides are TGTGCCAGCAGTCCAGACTGGGCCGGGACCCCGTTCTTC.

V gene TRBV27 combines with J gene TRBJ1-2; D possibly corresponds to TRBD1 (6 bases). The germline V gene has CDR1 MNHEY and CDR2 SMNVEV (reference sequence). Trimming removed 5 bases from V and 8 bases from J, with 18 bases in between. The CDR3 covers 14 residues. The CDR3 region has the DNA TGTGCCAGCAGTCTCTCCGGAGGGGGTTGGGGCTACACCTTC. Protein sequence: CASSLSGGGWGYTF.

V and J are TRBV9 and TRBJ2-4, with 11 nucleotides matching TRBD2. Germline lookup yields CDR1 SGDLS and CDR2 YYNGEE. V lost 3 bases, J lost 2 bases, and 13 bases stayed unmatched. CDR3 size: 19 residues. CDR3 sequence reads: CASSGSFSGGALSKNIQYF. CDR3 DNA sequence: TGTGCCAGCAGCGGGTCGTTTAGCGGGGGGGCCCTGTCCAAAAACATTCAGTACTTC.